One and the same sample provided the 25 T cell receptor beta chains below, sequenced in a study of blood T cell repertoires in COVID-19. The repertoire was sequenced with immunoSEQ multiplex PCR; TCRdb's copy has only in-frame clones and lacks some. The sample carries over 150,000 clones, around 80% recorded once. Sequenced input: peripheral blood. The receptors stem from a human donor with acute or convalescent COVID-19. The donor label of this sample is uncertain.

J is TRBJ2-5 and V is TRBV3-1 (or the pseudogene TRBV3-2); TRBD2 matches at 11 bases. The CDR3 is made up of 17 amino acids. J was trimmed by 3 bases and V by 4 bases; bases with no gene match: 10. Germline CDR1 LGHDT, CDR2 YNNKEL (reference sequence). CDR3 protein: CASSLVASGRLEETQYF. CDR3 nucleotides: TGTGCCAGCAGCCTAGTTGCTAGCGGGAGGTTGGAAGAGACCCAGTACTTC.

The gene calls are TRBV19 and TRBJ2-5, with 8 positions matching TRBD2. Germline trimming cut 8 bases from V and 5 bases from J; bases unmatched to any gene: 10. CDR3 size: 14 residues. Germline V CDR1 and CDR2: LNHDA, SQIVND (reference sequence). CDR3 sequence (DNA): TGTGCCAGTCGCCTTAGCGGGACTGGGGAGACCCAGTACTTC. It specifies CASRLSGTGETQYF.

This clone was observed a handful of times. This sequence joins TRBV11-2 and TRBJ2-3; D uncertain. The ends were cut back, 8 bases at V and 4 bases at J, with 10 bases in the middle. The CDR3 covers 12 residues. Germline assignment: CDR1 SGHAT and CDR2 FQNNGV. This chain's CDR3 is CASSLLADTQYF. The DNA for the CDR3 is TGTGCCAGCTCCCTTCTAGCAGATACGCAGTATTTT.

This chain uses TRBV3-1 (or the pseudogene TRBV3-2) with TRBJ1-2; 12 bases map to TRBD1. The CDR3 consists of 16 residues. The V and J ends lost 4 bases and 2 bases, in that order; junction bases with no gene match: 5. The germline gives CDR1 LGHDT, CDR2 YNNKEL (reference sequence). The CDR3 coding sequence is TGTGCCAGCAGCCTGGGACAGGGGGCGGTCAACTATGGCTACACCTTC. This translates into CASSLGQGAVNYGYTF.

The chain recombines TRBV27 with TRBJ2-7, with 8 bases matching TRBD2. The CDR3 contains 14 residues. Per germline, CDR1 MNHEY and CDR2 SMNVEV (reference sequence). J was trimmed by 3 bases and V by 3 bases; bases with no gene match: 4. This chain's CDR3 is CASSLREADYEQYF. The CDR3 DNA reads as TGTGCCAGCAGTTTGCGGGAGGCAGACTACGAGCAGTACTTC.

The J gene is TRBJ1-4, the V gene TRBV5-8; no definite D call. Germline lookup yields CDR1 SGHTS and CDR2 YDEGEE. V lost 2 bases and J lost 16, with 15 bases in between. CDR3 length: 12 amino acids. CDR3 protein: CASSFLLTAAFF. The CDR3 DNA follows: TGTGCCAGCAGCTTCCTCCTGACCGCGGCGTTTTTT. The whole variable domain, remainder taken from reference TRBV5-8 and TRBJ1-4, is EAGVTQSPTHLIKTRGQQATLRCSPISGHTSVYWYQQALGLGLQFLLWYDEGEERNRGNFPPRFSGRQFPNYSSELNVNALELEDSALYLCASSFLLTAAFFGSGTQLSVL.

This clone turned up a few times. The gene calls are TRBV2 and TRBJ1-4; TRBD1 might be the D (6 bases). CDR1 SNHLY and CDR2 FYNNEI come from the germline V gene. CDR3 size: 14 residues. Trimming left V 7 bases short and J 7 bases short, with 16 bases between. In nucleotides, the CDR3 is TGTGCCAGCAATATACAGGGTCAAGGTGAAAAACTGTTTTTT. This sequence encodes CASNIQGQGEKLFF. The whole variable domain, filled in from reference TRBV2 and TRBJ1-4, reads EPEVTQTPSHQVTQMGQEVILRCVPISNHLYFYWYRQILGQKVEFLVSFYNNEISEKSEIFDDQFSVERPDGSNFTLKIRSTKLEDSAMYFCASNIQGQGEKLFFGSGTQLSVL.

The CDR3, as DNA: TGTGCCAGCAGTCACCCGGGACTAGCGGGAGTCACAGATACGCAGTATTTT. As protein: CASSHPGLAGVTDTQYF. The chain links TRBV7-9 to TRBJ2-3; TRBD2 aligns across 14 bases. This CDR3 is built from 17 residues. J gave up 2 bases and V 6 bases, and 7 bases lay outside the gene matches. CDR1 is SEHNR, CDR2 FQNEAQ, per germline (reference sequence).

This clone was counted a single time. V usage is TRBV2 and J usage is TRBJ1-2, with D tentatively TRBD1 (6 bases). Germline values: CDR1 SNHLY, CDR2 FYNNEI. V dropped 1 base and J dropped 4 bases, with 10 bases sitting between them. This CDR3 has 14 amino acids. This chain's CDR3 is CASSEGGQIYGYTF. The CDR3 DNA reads TGTGCCAGCAGTGAAGGTGGACAGATCTATGGCTACACCTTC.

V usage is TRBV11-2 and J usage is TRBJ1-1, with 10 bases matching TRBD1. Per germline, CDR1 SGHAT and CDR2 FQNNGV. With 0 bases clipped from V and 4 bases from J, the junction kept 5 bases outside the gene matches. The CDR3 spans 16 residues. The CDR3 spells CASSLDGRDRGTEAFF. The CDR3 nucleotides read TGTGCCAGCAGCTTAGATGGTCGGGACAGGGGCACTGAAGCTTTCTTT.

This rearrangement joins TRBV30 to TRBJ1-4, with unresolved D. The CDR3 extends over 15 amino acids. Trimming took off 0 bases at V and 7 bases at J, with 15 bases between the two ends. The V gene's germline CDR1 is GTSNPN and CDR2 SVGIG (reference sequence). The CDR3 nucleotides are TGTGCCTGGAGTGTAAGGCCGGGATTCACTGAAAAACTGTTTTTT. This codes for CAWSVRPGFTEKLFF.

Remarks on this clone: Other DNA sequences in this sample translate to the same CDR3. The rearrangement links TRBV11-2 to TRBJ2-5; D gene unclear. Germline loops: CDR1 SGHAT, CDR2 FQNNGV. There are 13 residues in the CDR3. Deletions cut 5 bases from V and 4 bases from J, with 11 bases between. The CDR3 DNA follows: TGTGCCAGCAGCCGCTCTGGGCTAGAGACCCAGTACTTC. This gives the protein CASSRSGLETQYF.

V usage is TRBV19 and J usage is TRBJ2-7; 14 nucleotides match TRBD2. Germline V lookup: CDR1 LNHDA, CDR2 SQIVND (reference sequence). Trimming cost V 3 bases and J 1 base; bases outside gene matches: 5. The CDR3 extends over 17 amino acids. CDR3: CASSIAGTSGRSYEQYF. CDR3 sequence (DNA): TGTGCCAGTAGTATCGCCGGGACTAGCGGGAGATCCTACGAGCAGTACTTC.

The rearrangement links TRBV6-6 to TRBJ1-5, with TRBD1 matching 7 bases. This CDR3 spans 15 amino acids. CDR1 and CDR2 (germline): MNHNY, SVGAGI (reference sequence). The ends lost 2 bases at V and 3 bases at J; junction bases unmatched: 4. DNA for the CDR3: TGTGCCAGCAGTTACCAAACAGGGGTCAATCAGCCCCAGCATTTT. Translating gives CASSYQTGVNQPQHF.

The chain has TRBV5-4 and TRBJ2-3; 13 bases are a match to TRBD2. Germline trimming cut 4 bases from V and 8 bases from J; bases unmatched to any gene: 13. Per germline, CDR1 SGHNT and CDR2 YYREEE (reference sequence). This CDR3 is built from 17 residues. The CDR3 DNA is TGTGCCAGCAGCACCGGACTAGCGGGAGTGGGGGTTGGTACGCAGTATTTT. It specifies CASSTGLAGVGVGTQYF.

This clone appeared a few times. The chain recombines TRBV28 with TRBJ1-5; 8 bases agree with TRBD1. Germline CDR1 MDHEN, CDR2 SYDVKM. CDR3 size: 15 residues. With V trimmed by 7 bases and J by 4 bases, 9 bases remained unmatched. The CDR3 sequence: CASKAQGAGNQPQHF. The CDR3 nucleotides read TGTGCCAGCAAAGCTCAGGGGGCCGGGAATCAGCCCCAGCATTTT.

CDR3 protein: CASSPLRQGHTDTQYF. CDR3 nucleotides: TGTGCCAGCAGTCCCCTCCGACAGGGACACACAGATACGCAGTATTTT. The V and J genes are TRBV27 and TRBJ2-3; 7 bases line up with TRBD1. The length of the CDR3 is 16 residues. CDR1 MNHEY and CDR2 SMNVEV come from the germline V gene (reference sequence). V lost 5 bases to trimming and J lost 2 bases; unmatched junction nucleotides: 10.

In DNA, the CDR3 is TGTGCCAGCAGTGATCAGGGTGGCTCCTACAATGAGCAGTTCTTC. As protein: CASSDQGGSYNEQFF. The V and J genes are TRBV2 and TRBJ2-1; D may be TRBD1 (5 bases). The germline V and J ends were trimmed by 3 bases and 0 bases, with 9 bases remaining between them. CDR3 length equals 15 residues. Germline V gene sequence: CDR1 SNHLY, CDR2 FYNNEI. Full variable domain (missing parts from reference TRBV2 and TRBJ2-1): EPEVTQTPSHQVTQMGQEVILRCVPISNHLYFYWYRQILGQKVEFLVSFYNNEISEKSEIFDDQFSVERPDGSNFTLKIRSTKLEDSAMYFCASSDQGGSYNEQFFGPGTRLTVL.

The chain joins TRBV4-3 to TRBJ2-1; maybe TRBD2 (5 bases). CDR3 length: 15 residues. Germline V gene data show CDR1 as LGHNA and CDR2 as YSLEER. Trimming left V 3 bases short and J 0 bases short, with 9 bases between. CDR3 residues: CASSQSGNSYNEQFF. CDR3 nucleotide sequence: TGCGCCAGCAGCCAGTCGGGAAACTCCTACAATGAGCAGTTCTTC.

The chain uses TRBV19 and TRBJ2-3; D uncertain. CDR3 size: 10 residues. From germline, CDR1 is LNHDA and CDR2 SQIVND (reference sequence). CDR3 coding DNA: TGTGGGGCCGGCCCAGATACGCAGTATTTT. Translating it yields CGAGPDTQYF.

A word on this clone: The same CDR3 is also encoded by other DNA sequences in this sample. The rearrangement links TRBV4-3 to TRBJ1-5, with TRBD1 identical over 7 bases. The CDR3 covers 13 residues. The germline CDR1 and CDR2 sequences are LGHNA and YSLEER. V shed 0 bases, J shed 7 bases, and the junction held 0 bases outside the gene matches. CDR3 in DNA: TGCGCCAGCAGCCAAGACAGGGGGCAGCCCCAGCATTTT. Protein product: CASSQDRGQPQHF.

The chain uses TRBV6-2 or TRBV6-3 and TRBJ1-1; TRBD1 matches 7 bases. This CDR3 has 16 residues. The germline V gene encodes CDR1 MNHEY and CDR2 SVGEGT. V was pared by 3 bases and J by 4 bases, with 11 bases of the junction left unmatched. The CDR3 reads CASSYPGRGSSTEAFF. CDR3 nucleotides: TGTGCCAGCAGTTATCCGGGCAGGGGGAGCAGCACTGAAGCTTTCTTT.

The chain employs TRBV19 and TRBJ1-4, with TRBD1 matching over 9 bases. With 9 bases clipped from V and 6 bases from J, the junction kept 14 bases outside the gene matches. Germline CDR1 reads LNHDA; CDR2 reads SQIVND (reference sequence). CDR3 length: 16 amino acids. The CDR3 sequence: CASGQGWRGKDEKLFF. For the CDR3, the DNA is TGTGCCAGCGGACAGGGGTGGCGCGGAAAAGATGAAAAACTGTTTTTT. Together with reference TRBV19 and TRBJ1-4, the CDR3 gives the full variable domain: DGGITQSPKYLFRKEGQNVTLSCEQNLNHDAMYWYRQDPGQGLRLIYYSQIVNDFQKGDIAEGYSVSREKKESFPLTVTSAQKNPTAFYLCASGQGWRGKDEKLFFGSGTQLSVL.

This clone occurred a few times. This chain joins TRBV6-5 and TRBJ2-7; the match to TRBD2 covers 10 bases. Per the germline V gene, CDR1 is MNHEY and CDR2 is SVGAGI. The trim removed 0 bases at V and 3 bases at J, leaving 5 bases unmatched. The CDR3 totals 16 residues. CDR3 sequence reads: CASSYSASGSNYEQYF. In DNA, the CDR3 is TGTGCCAGCAGTTACTCGGCTAGCGGGAGCAACTACGAGCAGTACTTC.

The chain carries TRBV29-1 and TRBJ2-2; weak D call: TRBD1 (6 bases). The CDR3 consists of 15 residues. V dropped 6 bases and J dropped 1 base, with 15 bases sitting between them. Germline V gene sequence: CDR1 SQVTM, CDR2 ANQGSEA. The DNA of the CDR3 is TGCAGCGTATCCCGGACAGCCGGGAACACCGGGGAGCTGTTTTTT. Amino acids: CSVSRTAGNTGELFF.